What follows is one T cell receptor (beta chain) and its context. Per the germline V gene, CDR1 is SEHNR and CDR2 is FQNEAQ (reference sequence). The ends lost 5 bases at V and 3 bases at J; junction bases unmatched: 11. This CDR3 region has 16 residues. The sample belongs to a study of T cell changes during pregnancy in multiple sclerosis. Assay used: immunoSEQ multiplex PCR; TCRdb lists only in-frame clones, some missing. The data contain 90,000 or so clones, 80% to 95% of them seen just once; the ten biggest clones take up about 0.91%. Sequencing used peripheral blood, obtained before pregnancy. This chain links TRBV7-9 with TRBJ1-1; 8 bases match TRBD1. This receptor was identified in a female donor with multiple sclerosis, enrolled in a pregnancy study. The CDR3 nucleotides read TGTGCCAGCAGCAGCCCCCGGGACAGGAGGGACACTGAAGCTTTCTTT. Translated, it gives CASSSPRDRRDTEAFF.